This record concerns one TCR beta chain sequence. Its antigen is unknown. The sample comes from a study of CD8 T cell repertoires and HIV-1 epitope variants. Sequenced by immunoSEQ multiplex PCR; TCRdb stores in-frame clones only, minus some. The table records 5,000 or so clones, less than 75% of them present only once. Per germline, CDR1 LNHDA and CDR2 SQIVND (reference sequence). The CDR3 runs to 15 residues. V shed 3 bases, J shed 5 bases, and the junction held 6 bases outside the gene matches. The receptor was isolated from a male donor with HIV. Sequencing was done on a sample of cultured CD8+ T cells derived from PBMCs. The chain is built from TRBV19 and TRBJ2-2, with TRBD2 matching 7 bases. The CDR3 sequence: CASSISGGWTGELFF. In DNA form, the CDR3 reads TGTGCCAGTAGTATCTCCGGGGGGTGGACCGGGGAGCTGTTTTTT.